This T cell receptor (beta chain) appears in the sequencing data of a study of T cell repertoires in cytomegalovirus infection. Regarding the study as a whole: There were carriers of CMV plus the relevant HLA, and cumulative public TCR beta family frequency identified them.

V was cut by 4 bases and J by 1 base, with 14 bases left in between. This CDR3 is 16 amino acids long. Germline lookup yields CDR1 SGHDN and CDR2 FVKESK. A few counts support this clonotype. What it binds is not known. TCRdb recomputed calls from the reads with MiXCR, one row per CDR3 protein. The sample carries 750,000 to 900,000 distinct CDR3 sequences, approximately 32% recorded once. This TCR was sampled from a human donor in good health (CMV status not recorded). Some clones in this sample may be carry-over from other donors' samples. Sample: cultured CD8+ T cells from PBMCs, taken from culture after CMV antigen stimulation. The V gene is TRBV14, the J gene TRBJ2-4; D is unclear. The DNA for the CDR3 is TGTGCCAGCAGCCCGCGACGGGTGAACGCCAAAAACATTCAGTACTTC. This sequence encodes CASSPRRVNAKNIQYF.